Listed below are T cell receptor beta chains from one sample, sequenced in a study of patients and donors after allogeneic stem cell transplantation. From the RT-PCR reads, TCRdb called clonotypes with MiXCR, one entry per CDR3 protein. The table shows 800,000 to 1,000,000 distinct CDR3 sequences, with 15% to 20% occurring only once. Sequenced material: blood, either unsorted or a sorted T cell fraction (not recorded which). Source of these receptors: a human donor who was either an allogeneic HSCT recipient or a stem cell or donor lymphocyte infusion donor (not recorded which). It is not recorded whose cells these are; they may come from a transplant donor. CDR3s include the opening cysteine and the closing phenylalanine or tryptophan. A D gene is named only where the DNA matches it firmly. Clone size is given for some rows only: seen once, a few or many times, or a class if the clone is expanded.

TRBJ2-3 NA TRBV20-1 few CSARLTDTQYF
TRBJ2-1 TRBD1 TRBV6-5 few CASSYGQGGGEQFF
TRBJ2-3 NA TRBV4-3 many CASSQEGEGHTDTQYF
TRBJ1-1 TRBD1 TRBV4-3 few CASSQDLRDRAFF
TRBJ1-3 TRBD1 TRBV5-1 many CASSLGTGAGNTIYF
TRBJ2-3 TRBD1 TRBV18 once CASSPWRDRGLPLPTDTQYF
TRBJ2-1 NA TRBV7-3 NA CASSTGRGLTFF
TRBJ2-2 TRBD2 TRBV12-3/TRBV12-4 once CASSFSGGSLPGELFF
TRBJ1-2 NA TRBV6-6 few CASSYDYGGYTF
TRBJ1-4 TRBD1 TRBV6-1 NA CASSRNRGEKLFF
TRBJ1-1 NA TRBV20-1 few CSARDRGVGALNTEAFF
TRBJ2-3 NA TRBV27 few CASTSSRGASTDTQYF
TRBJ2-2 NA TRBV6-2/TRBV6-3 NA CASSYPAPKGTGELFF
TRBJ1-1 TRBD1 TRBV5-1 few CASSPGTGFTEAFF
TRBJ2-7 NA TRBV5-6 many CASSPSPGVTEQYF
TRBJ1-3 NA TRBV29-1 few CSVAWALSGNTIYF
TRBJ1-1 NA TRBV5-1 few CASSLDGALNTEAFF
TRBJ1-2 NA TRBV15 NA CATSRDFQVSGYGYTF
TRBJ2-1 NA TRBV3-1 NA CASSQYSGTSSYNEQFF
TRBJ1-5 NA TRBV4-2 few CASSQGGGSPQHF
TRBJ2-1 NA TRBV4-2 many CASSQDRTGRLYNEQFF
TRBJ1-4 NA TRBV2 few CASSEAGTENEKLFF
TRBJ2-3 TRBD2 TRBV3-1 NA CASSQARGRVTDTQYF
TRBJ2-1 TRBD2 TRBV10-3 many CAISGTSGIYNEQFF
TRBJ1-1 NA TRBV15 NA CATSSQGLGTEAFF
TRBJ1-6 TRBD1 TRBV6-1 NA CASRITGTGSSPLHF
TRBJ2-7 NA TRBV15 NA CATSRDGLGDEQYF
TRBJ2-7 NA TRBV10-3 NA CAIRRDVSSYEQYF
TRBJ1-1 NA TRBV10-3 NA CAISESKGLKNTEAFF
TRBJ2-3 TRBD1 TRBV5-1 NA CASGGQGASTDTQYF
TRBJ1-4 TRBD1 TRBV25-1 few CASSEYRDRVDEKLFF
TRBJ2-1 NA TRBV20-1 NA CSASPSGEQFF
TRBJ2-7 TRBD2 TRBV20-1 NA CSARDGLAGTYEQYF
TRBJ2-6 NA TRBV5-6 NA CASSLASLAGRNSGANVLTF
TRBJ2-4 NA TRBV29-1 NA CSVALGERAKNIQYF
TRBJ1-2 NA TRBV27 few CASGIPGLWAYGYTF
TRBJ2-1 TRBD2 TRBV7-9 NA CASSWVGTSGYNEQFF
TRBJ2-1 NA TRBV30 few CAWESLVDEQFF
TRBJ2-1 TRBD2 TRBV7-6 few CASSRNERGNEQFF
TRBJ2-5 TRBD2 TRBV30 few CAWSVRGGETQYF
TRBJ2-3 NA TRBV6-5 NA CASSSPDRLGTDTQYF
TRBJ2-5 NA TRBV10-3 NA CAISDPGTVKPKETQYF
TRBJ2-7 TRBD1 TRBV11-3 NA CASSITPGQASYEQYF
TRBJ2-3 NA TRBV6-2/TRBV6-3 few CASSYLGDSTDTQYF
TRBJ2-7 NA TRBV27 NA CASSTGKYEQYF
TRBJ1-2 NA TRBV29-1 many CSVAGTGTEYGYTF
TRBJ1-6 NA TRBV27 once CASRDRWASPLHF
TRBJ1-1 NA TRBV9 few CASSVWGGASTEAFF
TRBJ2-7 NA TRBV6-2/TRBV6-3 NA CASVHQGLHEQYF
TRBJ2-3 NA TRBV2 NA CASFPGRVSTDTQYF
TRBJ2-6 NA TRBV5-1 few CASSLLRRPNNVLTF
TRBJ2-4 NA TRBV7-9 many CASSRTTGLAKNIQYF
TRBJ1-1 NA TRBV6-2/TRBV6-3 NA CASSYSLWNEAFF
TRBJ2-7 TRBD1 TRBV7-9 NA CASSFHRGAHEQYF
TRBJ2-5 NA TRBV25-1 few CASSEGVHFQETQYF